Following are 16 T cell receptor beta chains from one sample sequenced in a study of T cells after yellow fever vaccination. TCRdb independently ran MiXCR on the 5' RACE reads; one entry per CDR3 protein. In the table there are roughly 68,000 distinct CDR3 sequences, approximately 7% of which are singletons. Sample: CD8+ T cells sorted from PBMCs, taken about 41 days after the first yellow fever vaccination. The origin of the receptors is a man aged 18 to 30 who received the YFV17D yellow fever vaccine.

This clonotype showed up many times. The rearrangement links TRBV4-1 to TRBJ2-7; weak D call: TRBD1 (5 bases). This CDR3 spans 15 amino acids. Germline V gene data show CDR1 as MGHRA and CDR2 as YSYEKL. Trimming cost V 0 bases and J 3 bases, with 12 bases left between them. This CDR3 is CASSQDLGQYYEQYF. CDR3 bases: TGCGCCAGCAGCCAAGACCTGGGGCAGTACTACGAGCAGTACTTC.

The sample holds many counts of this clonotype. The V gene is TRBV5-6, the J gene TRBJ2-2, with 7 nucleotides matching TRBD1. CDR1 is SGHDT, CDR2 YYEEEE, per germline. V shed 4 bases and J 4 bases; nucleotides not matched to a gene: 7. The CDR3 length is 15 residues. Written as DNA, the CDR3 is TGTGCCAGCAGCCTAGACAGGGTTTTCACCGGGGAGCTGTTTTTT. It yields the protein CASSLDRVFTGELFF.

This clonotype appeared many times. The chain has TRBV6-2 or TRBV6-3 and TRBJ2-1, with D possibly TRBD1 on 6 matching bases. The CDR3 is made up of 12 amino acids. Trimming cost V 2 bases and J 10 bases, with 9 bases left between them. Germline loops: CDR1 MNHEY, CDR2 SVGEGT. The CDR3 region is CASSYGRGEQFF. CDR3 nucleotide sequence: TGTGCCAGCAGTTACGGCAGGGGCGAGCAGTTCTTC.

This clonotype has more than one count but fewer than ten. This chain links TRBV6-2 or TRBV6-3 with TRBJ2-7, with D perhaps matching TRBD2 (5 bases). Per the germline V gene, CDR1 is MNHEY and CDR2 is SVGEGT. V was pared by 2 bases and J by 2 bases, with 7 bases between. The CDR3 extends over 13 amino acids. CDR3 sequence: CASSYPGTYEQYV. Written as DNA, the CDR3 is TGTGCCAGCAGTTACCCCGGGACCTACGAGCAGTACGTC.

This chain links TRBV4-1 with TRBJ2-7; the match to TRBD1 covers 8 bases. This CDR3 has 15 amino acids. The ends lost 5 bases at V and 1 base at J; junction bases unmatched: 7. Germline lookup yields CDR1 MGHRA and CDR2 YSYEKL. For the CDR3, the DNA is TGCGCCAGCAGCACCAAGACAGGGGTATCCTACGAGCAGTACTTC. This translates into CASSTKTGVSYEQYF.

This clonotype was counted many times. The V and J genes are TRBV25-1 and TRBJ2-5; D gene unclear. Germline loops: CDR1 MGHDK, CDR2 SYGVNS. CDR3 length: 14 residues. Trimming left V 5 bases short and J 2 bases short, with 12 bases between. Written as DNA, the CDR3 is TGTGCCAGCAGTAGGGCAGGAGCTCAAGAGACCCAGTACTTC. It is translated as CASSRAGAQETQYF.

This clonotype was detected only once. A much larger clone lies a single base off, so this may be a read error. This chain joins TRBV4-3 and TRBJ2-2; TRBD1 matches at 7 bases. The CDR3 extends over 19 amino acids. CDR1 is LGHNA and CDR2 is YSLEER in the germline V gene. With V trimmed by 4 bases and J by 6 bases, 20 bases remained unmatched. The CDR3 spells CASSLDYRTGEFVAGELFF. Here the CDR3 DNA reads TGCGCCAGCAGCCTAGATTATCGAACAGGGGAATTTGTCGCCGGGGAGCTGTTTTTT.

In its sample, this clonotype was seen a few times. V gene TRBV6-2 or TRBV6-3 combines with J gene TRBJ2-1; 11 bases agree with TRBD2. The V gene's germline CDR1 is MNHEY and CDR2 SVGEGT. V was pared by 0 bases and J by 4 bases, with 11 bases of the junction left unmatched. This CDR3 region has 19 residues. The CDR3 here is CASSYSASGGSGWYNEQFF. The CDR3 region has the DNA TGTGCCAGCAGTTACTCGGCTAGCGGGGGGTCGGGCTGGTACAATGAGCAGTTCTTC.

This clonotype was counted at least ten times. The V call is TRBV5-6, the J call TRBJ1-4; maybe TRBD1 (5 bases). Trimming stripped 4 bases from V and 8 bases from J, with 18 bases between. Per germline, CDR1 SGHDT and CDR2 YYEEEE. The CDR3 sequence is 15 residues long. For the CDR3, the DNA is TGTGCCAGCAGCCCCGTCGGGGCAGGGATCGAAAAACTGTTTTTT. This encodes CASSPVGAGIEKLFF.

This clonotype was counted a few times. The V and J genes are TRBV5-1 and TRBJ2-1; TRBD1 is a possible D gene (6 bases). Trimming removed 6 bases from V and 0 bases from J, with 10 bases in between. Germline V gene sequence: CDR1 SGHRS, CDR2 YFSETQ. CDR3 length: 14 residues. The CDR3 sequence is CASKKDSSYNEQFF. The CDR3 DNA follows: TGCGCCAGCAAAAAGGACAGCTCCTACAATGAGCAGTTCTTC.

This clonotype was observed a handful of times. The rearrangement joins TRBV7-9 to TRBJ2-1, with 8 bases lining up with TRBD2. Germline CDR1 and CDR2: SEHNR and FQNEAQ (reference sequence). Unmatched junction bases numbered 14, after V lost 5 bases and J lost 8 bases. The CDR3 has 16 residues. The CDR3 sequence: CASSLGGARGDDEQFF. In DNA, the CDR3 is TGTGCCAGCAGCCTCGGGGGGGCGAGGGGCGACGATGAGCAGTTCTTC.

Only a few counts were recorded for this clonotype. This rearrangement joins TRBV5-1 to TRBJ1-1; D is ambiguous. The CDR3 runs to 12 residues. Germline V gene lookup returns CDR1 SGHRS and CDR2 YFSETQ. V was trimmed by 6 bases and J by 1 base, leaving 7 bases between them. As DNA, the CDR3 is TGCGCCAGCACAGGTAGGAACACTGAAGCTTTCTTT. Its translation: CASTGRNTEAFF. Looking up the rest from reference TRBV5-1 and TRBJ1-1 gives the full variable domain: KAGVTQTPRYLIKTRGQQVTLSCSPISGHRSVSWYQQTPGQGLQFLFEYFSETQRNKGNFPGRFSGRQFSNSRSEMNVSTLELGDSALYLCASTGRNTEAFFGQGTRLTVV.

This clonotype was observed many times. This chain connects TRBV3-1 to TRBJ1-2; D not certain. In germline, CDR1 is LGHDT, CDR2 YNNKEL (reference sequence). V shed 1 base and J shed 8 bases, with 11 bases lying between them. This CDR3 region has 13 residues. CDR3 sequence reads: CASSQVTRGGYTF. Here the CDR3 DNA reads TGTGCCAGCAGCCAAGTGACCCGAGGGGGCTACACCTTC.

This clonotype was observed a few times. The chain is built from TRBV27 and TRBJ2-3, with TRBD2 matching over 9 bases. Trimming removed 3 bases from V and 0 bases from J; junction bases left unmatched: 4. This CDR3 is built from 16 residues. Germline lookup yields CDR1 MNHEY and CDR2 SMNVEV (reference sequence). The CDR3 loop reads CASSLGTSGSTDTQYF. CDR3 nucleotide sequence: TGTGCCAGCAGTTTGGGAACTAGCGGGAGCACAGATACGCAGTATTTT.

This clonotype turned up a few times. The chain recombines TRBV7-9 with TRBJ1-1, with 9 bases matching TRBD1. The germline V gene encodes CDR1 SEHNR and CDR2 FQNEAQ (reference sequence). V trimming: 0 bases; J trimming: 7 bases; junction bases outside the gene matches: 6. The CDR3 is 15 residues long. The CDR3 is CASSLASGQGVEAFF. The CDR3 DNA is TGTGCCAGCAGCTTAGCGTCGGGACAGGGAGTTGAAGCTTTCTTT.

This clonotype was seen at least ten times. The germline gene is not matched at one end of the junction; a read error may be the cause. V is TRBV5-8 and J is TRBJ2-3; 8 positions match TRBD1. This CDR3 is 15 amino acids long. In germline, CDR1 is SGHTS, CDR2 YDEGEE. The CDR3 spells CASSGGQGHTNTQYF. The CDR3 DNA reads as TGTGCCAGCAGCGGAGGACAGGGACACACAAATACGCAGTATTTT.